A selection of T cell receptor beta chains follows, all from one sample in a study of shared clonotypes between healthy human individuals. This table comes from immunoSEQ multiplex PCR, and its TCRdb copy is limited to in-frame clones, with some not included. The sample yields over a million clones, 65% to 80% seen once. The sequencing input was memory CD4+ T cells sorted from blood. The receptor set was obtained from a man younger than 35 in good health. Each CDR3 is given with its conserved first and last residue. The order of the fields is J gene, D gene, clone size, V gene, CDR3 DNA, CDR3 protein. D genes are given only for firm matches. Only part of the rows carry a size: once, few, many, or a class if the clone is expanded.

>TRBJ2-3|NA|NA|TRBV2
TGTGCCAGCAGGATGAGGGATACGCAGTATTTT
CASRMRDTQYF
>TRBJ2-7|TRBD2|NA|TRBV29-1
TGCAGCGCCCTACTAGCGCCCTCCTACGAGCAGTACTTC
CSALLAPSYEQYF
>TRBJ1-6|TRBD1|NA|TRBV30
TGTGCCTGCCACAGGGGGGGTTCACCCCTCCACTTT
CACHRGGSPLHF
>TRBJ1-4|TRBD1|few|TRBV7-9
TGTGCCAGCAGCTTACCCGCCGGGACAGGGAAGAGTCTTAATGAAAAACTGTTTTTT
CASSLPAGTGKSLNEKLFF
>TRBJ1-2|NA|once|TRBV9
TGTGCCAGCAGCGTAGAGGAGGCAGGGATATCCGTTAACTATGGCTACACCTTC
CASSVEEAGISVNYGYTF
>TRBJ1-2|NA|NA|TRBV30
TGTGCCTGGGGTGTAGCCGGTCATGGCTACACCTTC
CAWGVAGHGYTF
>TRBJ2-3|TRBD2|NA|TRBV29-1
TGCAGCGTTACCGGGACTAGCGGGTACACAGATACGCAGTATTTT
CSVTGTSGYTDTQYF
>TRBJ2-6|NA|NA|TRBV7-9
TGTGCCAGCAGCTTAGAGGGCAGGGCATCATCAGGGGCCAACGTCCTGACTTTC
CASSLEGRASSGANVLTF
>TRBJ1-4|NA|NA|TRBV4-2
TGTGCCATATCTTCGGGGGCCGGGAATGAAAAACTGTTTTTT
CAISSGAGNEKLFF
>TRBJ2-2|NA|NA|TRBV7-6
TGTGCCAGCAGCTTAGTACCGGGGACCGGGGAGCTGTTTTTT
CASSLVPGTGELFF
>TRBJ1-5|NA|once|TRBV18
TGTGCCAGCTCACCGATGGGGAATCAGCCCCAGCATTTT
CASSPMGNQPQHF
>TRBJ1-5|TRBD1|once|TRBV19
TGTGCCAGTAGTATTTATGGGACAGGGCTAAATCAGCCCCAGCATTTT
CASSIYGTGLNQPQHF
>TRBJ1-6|NA|NA|TRBV27
TGTGCCACCTGCAGGGTACCTAATTCACCCCTCCACTTT
CATCRVPNSPLHF
>TRBJ1-2|TRBD1|NA|TRBV15
TGTGCCACCAGCAGAGGGCCGAAATGGGACAGTTTTAACTATGGCTACACCTTC
CATSRGPKWDSFNYGYTF
>TRBJ1-1|TRBD1|NA|TRBV18
TGTGCCAGCTCACCCCGACAGGGAGCTGAAGCTTTCTTT
CASSPRQGAEAFF
>TRBJ2-3|TRBD2|once|TRBV15
TGTGCCACCAGCAGAGAATTACTAGCGACAGATACGCAGTATTTT
CATSRELLATDTQYF
>TRBJ2-5|NA|NA|TRBV28
TGTGCCAGCAGCCGCGGACAGATAAGCCAAGAGACCCAGTACTTC
CASSRGQISQETQYF
>TRBJ1-6|TRBD1|few|TRBV5-4
TGTGCCAGCAGCTTCCGGACAGGGAATATCGGTTATAATTCACCCCTCCACTTT
CASSFRTGNIGYNSPLHF
>TRBJ2-3|NA|NA|TRBV7-9
TGTGCCAGCAGCCCGGGGAGGGGGAGCACAGATACGCAGTATTTT
CASSPGRGSTDTQYF
>TRBJ2-7|NA|NA|TRBV11-3
TGTGCCAGCAGCTTAGGGAGCCGGGGCTACGAGCAGTACTTC
CASSLGSRGYEQYF
>TRBJ2-5|NA|NA|TRBV6-5
TGTGCCAGCAGGCACGTGGAGACCCAGTACTTC
CASRHVETQYF
>TRBJ2-5|NA|NA|TRBV5-4
TGTGCCAGCAGTTCCGGGATCAATAAAGAGACCCAGTACTTC
CASSSGINKETQYF
>TRBJ2-5|NA|NA|TRBV7-8
TGTGCCAGCAGCCCCCTAGCGTTAGGAGAGACCCAGTACTTC
CASSPLALGETQYF
>TRBJ2-2|NA|NA|TRBV19
TGTGCCAGCCCCCCACCTTGGGGGGGGGAGCTGTTTTTT
CASPPPWGGELFF
>TRBJ1-5|TRBD1|NA|TRBV27
TGTGCCAGCAGTTTGGGGACAGGGGGCATCGGCAAGCCCCAGCATTTT
CASSLGTGGIGKPQHF
>TRBJ1-4|TRBD1|NA|TRBV2
TGTGCCAGCAGCCTAGACAGGGGAAGTGAAAAACTGTTTTTT
CASSLDRGSEKLFF
>TRBJ2-3|TRBD2|NA|TRBV11-2
TGTGCCAGCCGAGAGGCGGTTACTAGCGGGGGGCGGGGAGATACGCAGTATTTT
CASREAVTSGGRGDTQYF
>TRBJ2-7|NA|NA|TRBV5-1
TGCGCCAGCAGCTTGGGGGATGGCAGGGGTCCTATGTACTTC
CASSLGDGRGPMYF
>TRBJ1-3|NA|NA|TRBV18
TGTGCCAGCTCACCCGACGGCTCTGGAAACACCATATATTTT
CASSPDGSGNTIYF
>TRBJ2-7|NA|once|TRBV29-1
TGCAGCGTTTTAACAGACGGGGGATCCTACGAGCAGTACTTC
CSVLTDGGSYEQYF
>TRBJ2-7|TRBD1|once|TRBV6-1
TGTGCCAGCAGTGAGGGGACAGGCCGCTACGAGCAGTACTTC
CASSEGTGRYEQYF
>TRBJ2-3|NA|NA|TRBV30
TGTGCCTGGAGGCAGGGGGATACGCAGTATTTT
CAWRQGDTQYF
>TRBJ2-6|NA|NA|TRBV29-1
TGCAGCGTAAAAACAGGGTCTGGGGCCAACGTCCTGACTTTC
CSVKTGSGANVLTF
>TRBJ2-3|NA|NA|TRBV5-1
TGCGCCAGCAGCTTGGCTCAGGGGCGGGATACGCAGTATTTT
CASSLAQGRDTQYF